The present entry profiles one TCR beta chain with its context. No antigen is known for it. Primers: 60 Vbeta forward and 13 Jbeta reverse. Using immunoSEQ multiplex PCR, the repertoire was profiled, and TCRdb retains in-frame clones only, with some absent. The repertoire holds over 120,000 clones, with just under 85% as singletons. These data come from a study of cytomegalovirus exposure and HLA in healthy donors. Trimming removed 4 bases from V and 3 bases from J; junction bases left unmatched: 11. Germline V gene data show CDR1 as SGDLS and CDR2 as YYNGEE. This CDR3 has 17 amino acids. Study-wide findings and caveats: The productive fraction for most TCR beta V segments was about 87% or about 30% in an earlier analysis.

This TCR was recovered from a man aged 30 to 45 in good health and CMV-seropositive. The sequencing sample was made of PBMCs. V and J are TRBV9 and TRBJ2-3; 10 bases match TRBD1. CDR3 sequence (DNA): TGTGCCAGCAGCCCCCTGGGGGGGACAGGGGAGACAGATACGCAGTATTTT. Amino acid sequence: CASSPLGGTGETDTQYF. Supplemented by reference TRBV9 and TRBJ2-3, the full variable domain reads DSGVTQTPKHLITATGQRVTLRCSPRSGDLSVYWYQQSLDQGLQFLIQYYNGEERAKGNILERFSAQQFPDLHSELNLSSLELGDSALYFCASSPLGGTGETDTQYFGPGTRLTVL.